Following are 18 T cell receptor beta chains from one sample sequenced in a study of blood T cell repertoires in COVID-19 (TCRdb year 2020). Libraries were made using the immunoSEQ multiplex PCR assay. What TCRdb holds here is the immuneACCESS table cut down to in-frame rearrangements. Part of the clones is not present; checked against another copy, under half of the missing clones reflect an unresolved V gene, and the others are unexplained. The sample table holds about 370,000 clones, of which around 87% were seen once. The ten most abundant clones make up 10% of the sample. The sample was peripheral blood. The source is a woman between 25 and 40 years old with COVID-19, enrolled during active disease.

V is TRBV30 and J is TRBJ1-2, with 7 bases fitting TRBD1. V shed 5 bases, J shed 5 bases, and the junction held 11 bases outside the gene matches. There are 14 residues in the CDR3. Germline V gene data show CDR1 as GTSNPN and CDR2 as SVGIG (reference sequence). CDR3 DNA: TGTGCCTGGGCCCCGACAGGGATAACGTATGGCTACACCTTC. It yields the protein CAWAPTGITYGYTF.

CDR3 bases: TGTGCCAGTATGGAGTTAACTGTGGCTTTCTTT. As protein: CASMELTVAFF. The rearrangement joins TRBV19 to TRBJ1-1; D gene ambiguous. Deletions cut 7 bases from V and 11 bases from J, with 14 bases between. The CDR3 totals 11 residues. Germline CDR1 and CDR2: LNHDA and SQIVND (reference sequence).

V is TRBV28 and J is TRBJ2-7, with 14 bases fitting TRBD2. J was trimmed by 2 bases and V by 3 bases; bases with no gene match: 0. The CDR3 extends over 15 amino acids. The germline V gene encodes CDR1 MDHEN and CDR2 SYDVKM. The DNA of the CDR3 is TGTGCCAGCAGTTTGGGACTAGCGGGGGCCTACGAGCAGTACTTC. Amino acid sequence: CASSLGLAGAYEQYF.

This clone was observed a single time. This chain joins TRBV30 and TRBJ1-2; D gene unclear. Trimming stripped 3 bases from V and 4 bases from J, with 12 bases between. CDR1 GTSNPN and CDR2 SVGIG come from the germline V gene (reference sequence). This CDR3 has 13 residues. CDR3 protein: CAWRTTVFYGYTF. The CDR3 DNA reads as TGTGCCTGGAGAACAACAGTGTTCTATGGCTACACCTTC.

This clone was seen once. The chain couples TRBV4-3 to TRBJ2-7; perhaps TRBD2 as D (5 bases). V lost 1 base and J 1 base, leaving 11 bases between the germline ends. The length of the CDR3 is 15 residues. Germline values: CDR1 LGHNA, CDR2 YSLEER. CDR3 sequence (DNA): TGCGCCAGCAGCCAAGTCTTCGGGAAGTCCTACGAGCAGTACTTC. Translating it yields CASSQVFGKSYEQYF.

The chain couples TRBV19 to TRBJ2-7, with 7 bases lining up with TRBD2. This CDR3 comprises 15 residues. Looked up from germline, CDR1 is LNHDA and CDR2 is SQIVND (reference sequence). V lost 8 bases to trimming and J lost 2 bases; unmatched junction nucleotides: 12. CDR3 residues: CASWEGQPIPYEQYF. CDR3 bases: TGTGCCAGTTGGGAGGGTCAACCTATCCCCTACGAGCAGTACTTC.

This chain connects TRBV5-1 to TRBJ2-6; TRBD1 matches 10 bases. The CDR3 is 19 residues long. Germline loops: CDR1 SGHRS, CDR2 YFSETQ. J lost 0 bases, V lost 6 bases, and 12 bases had no gene match. The CDR3 region has the DNA TGCGCCAGCACCACAGGCCAGGGACAGGGGAGCTCTGGGGCCAACGTCCTGACTTTC. Its translation is CASTTGQGQGSSGANVLTF.

The chain combines TRBV5-1 with TRBJ2-5; 7 nucleotides match TRBD2. This CDR3 is 13 amino acids long. Germline CDR1 and CDR2: SGHRS and YFSETQ. The V gene end was trimmed by 5 bases and the J gene end by 6 bases; junction bases not matched to a gene: 7. The CDR3 is CASRVQAGQTQYF. The CDR3 DNA reads TGCGCCAGCAGAGTTCAAGCGGGGCAGACCCAGTACTTC.

The V call is TRBV7-9, the J call TRBJ2-7; 7 nucleotides line up with TRBD1. The CDR3 is 15 amino acids. V dropped 2 bases and J dropped 3; count of bases not matched to a gene: 7. CDR1 and CDR2 from the germline V gene are SEHNR and FQNEAQ (reference sequence). The CDR3 nucleotides read TGTGCCAGCAGCTTACCGGGACAGTCTATCTACGAGCAGTACTTC. This gives the protein CASSLPGQSIYEQYF.

The table lists this clone with a count of one. CDR3 sequence: CASSYSGGQGNQPQHF. CDR3 nucleotide sequence: TGTGCCAGCAGTTACTCCGGGGGGCAGGGCAATCAGCCCCAGCATTTT. This chain links TRBV6-6 with TRBJ1-5; TRBD1 is a possible D gene (6 bases). CDR3 size: 16 residues. The V and J ends lost 0 bases and 2 bases respectively, with 11 bases between them. Germline V gene lookup returns CDR1 MNHNY and CDR2 SVGAGI (reference sequence).

This clone has more than one count but fewer than ten. This rearrangement joins TRBV5-1 to TRBJ1-1; the match to TRBD1 covers 7 bases. The germline V gene has CDR1 SGHRS and CDR2 YFSETQ. The CDR3 is 15 amino acids. V shed 2 bases and J 0 bases; nucleotides not matched to a gene: 4. CDR3 bases: TGCGCCAGCAGCTTTACAGGGGATCTGAACACTGAAGCTTTCTTT. Its translation: CASSFTGDLNTEAFF.

This CDR3 reads CASRSLSDTQYF. CDR3 bases: TGTGCCAGCAGGTCCTTGTCAGATACGCAGTATTTT. This chain uses TRBV6-5 with TRBJ2-3; D remains unclear. Trimming shortened V by 6 bases and J by 4 bases, and 8 bases separated the two germline ends. The CDR3 totals 12 residues. CDR1 is MNHEY, CDR2 SVGAGI, per germline.

The chain combines TRBV11-1 with TRBJ2-5; 8 bases are a match to TRBD2. The CDR3 runs to 15 residues. Per germline, CDR1 SGHAT and CDR2 FQDESV (reference sequence). Unmatched junction bases numbered 7, after V lost 2 bases and J lost 5 bases. The DNA of the CDR3 is TGTGCCAGCAGCTTAAATACGGGAGGGCTGGAGACCCAGTACTTC. Translating gives CASSLNTGGLETQYF.

V usage is TRBV2 and J usage is TRBJ1-5; D not resolved. The V end lost 4 bases, the J end lost 7 bases, and 11 bases lay between the germline ends. Germline CDR1 and CDR2: SNHLY and FYNNEI. The CDR3 is 13 amino acids. The CDR3 spells CASSVTNQQPQHF. In DNA form, the CDR3 reads TGTGCCAGCAGTGTAACCAACCAGCAGCCCCAGCATTTT.

The count of this clone is one. This rearrangement joins TRBV18 to TRBJ1-6; 8 bases align to TRBD1. Per germline, CDR1 KGHSH and CDR2 LQKENI. With V trimmed by 8 bases and J by 1 base, 7 bases remained unmatched. The CDR3 has 16 amino acids. The CDR3 nucleotides read TGTGCCAGCACGAACAGGGGGAGGTCCTATAATTCACCCCTCCACTTT. Its protein product is CASTNRGRSYNSPLHF.

The rearrangement joins TRBV28 to TRBJ2-5; unclear D gene. CDR3 length equals 11 residues. Germline V gene data show CDR1 as MDHEN and CDR2 as SYDVKM. The CDR3 spells CVTGYQETQYF. CDR3 DNA sequence: TGTGTTACGGGTTATCAAGAGACCCAGTACTTC.

This clone was recorded a few times. The V and J genes are TRBV4-1 and TRBJ2-1; D is perhaps TRBD2 (6 bases). The V and J ends lost 0 bases and 6 bases respectively, with 12 bases between them. Germline CDR1 is MGHRA and CDR2 is YSYEKL. This CDR3 comprises 15 residues. CDR3 in amino acids: CASSQDTTGVNEQFF. CDR3 bases: TGCGCCAGCAGCCAAGATACCACGGGGGTCAATGAGCAGTTCTTC.

The chain employs TRBV28 and TRBJ2-6; possible D gene TRBD1, 5 bases. Looked up from germline, CDR1 is MDHEN and CDR2 is SYDVKM. The CDR3 is 16 residues long. V was pared by 3 bases and J by 2 bases, with 11 bases between. CDR3 coding DNA: TGTGCCAGCAGTTTCGGAGCAGGGACTGGGGCCAACGTCCTGACTTTC. Translating gives CASSFGAGTGANVLTF.